This is a list of T cell receptor beta chains from one sample in a study of cytomegalovirus exposure and HLA in healthy donors. The table came from immunoSEQ multiplex PCR; TCRdb's copy has only in-frame clones and leaves some out. The sample's table shows fewer than 50,000 clones. The sequencing input was PBMCs. Every receptor here comes from a male donor in good health and CMV-seronegative. CDR3s include the opening cysteine and the closing phenylalanine or tryptophan. Fields, in order: D gene, CDR3 length, V gene, J gene, CDR3 protein, CDR3 DNA. A D gene is named only where the DNA matches it firmly.

d_gene: TRBD2; len: 15; v_gene: TRBV5-1; j_gene: TRBJ2-5; CDR3aa: CASSSGGLATETQYF; CDR3nt: TGCGCCAGCAGCTCGGGGGGACTAGCGACAGAGACCCAGTACTTC
d_gene: .; len: 15; v_gene: TRBV6-5; j_gene: TRBJ2-1; CDR3aa: CASRPFRRSYNEQFF; CDR3nt: TGTGCCAGCAGGCCCTTTAGGAGGTCCTACAATGAGCAGTTCTTC
d_gene: .; len: 12; v_gene: TRBV30; j_gene: TRBJ2-2; CDR3aa: CAWSVYTGELFF; CDR3nt: TGTGCCTGGAGTGTCTACACCGGGGAGCTGTTTTTT
d_gene: .; len: 15; v_gene: TRBV6-5; j_gene: TRBJ2-6; CDR3aa: CASATGASGANVLTF; CDR3nt: TGTGCCAGTGCGACAGGAGCCTCTGGGGCCAACGTCCTGACTTTC
d_gene: TRBD1; len: 12; v_gene: TRBV30; j_gene: TRBJ1-1; CDR3aa: CAWRTGGTEAFF; CDR3nt: TGTGCCTGGAGGACAGGGGGCACTGAAGCTTTCTTT
d_gene: .; len: 13; v_gene: TRBV29-1; j_gene: TRBJ2-7; CDR3aa: CSVVSGGGGEQYF; CDR3nt: TGCAGCGTTGTTTCCGGAGGGGGCGGCGAGCAGTACTTC
d_gene: .; len: 14; v_gene: TRBV9; j_gene: TRBJ1-6; CDR3aa: CASSVERASGTLHF; CDR3nt: TGTGCCAGCAGCGTAGAGCGGGCATCCGGAACCCTCCACTTT
d_gene: .; len: 14; v_gene: TRBV5-6; j_gene: TRBJ1-6; CDR3aa: CASSLFGGNSPLHF; CDR3nt: TGTGCCAGCAGCTTGTTTGGGGGCAATTCACCCCTCCACTTT
d_gene: .; len: 16; v_gene: TRBV28; j_gene: TRBJ2-2; CDR3aa: CASSLLPGLTTGELFF; CDR3nt: TGTGCCAGCAGTTTACTTCCGGGACTCACCACCGGGGAGCTGTTTTTT
d_gene: TRBD1; len: 13; v_gene: TRBV11-3; j_gene: TRBJ2-7; CDR3aa: CASSLGQGDEQYF; CDR3nt: TGTGCCAGCAGCTTGGGACAGGGTGACGAGCAGTACTTC
d_gene: .; len: 16; v_gene: TRBV6-5; j_gene: TRBJ2-1; CDR3aa: CASSYAGRRSAGEQFF; CDR3nt: TGTGCCAGCAGTTACGCGGGACGGCGGTCAGCGGGTGAGCAGTTCTTC
d_gene: .; len: 14; v_gene: TRBV11-3; j_gene: TRBJ1-1; CDR3aa: CASSPAGPNTEAFF; CDR3nt: TGTGCCAGCAGCCCTGCAGGGCCGAACACTGAAGCTTTCTTT
d_gene: .; len: 14; v_gene: TRBV11-2; j_gene: TRBJ2-4; CDR3aa: CASSPTWGANIQYF; CDR3nt: TGTGCCAGCAGCCCGACATGGGGCGCTAACATTCAGTACTTC
d_gene: TRBD2; len: 15; v_gene: TRBV9; j_gene: TRBJ2-5; CDR3aa: CASSVGREGWETQYF; CDR3nt: TGTGCCAGCAGCGTAGGTCGGGAGGGCTGGGAGACCCAGTACTTC
d_gene: TRBD2; len: 16; v_gene: TRBV6-1; j_gene: TRBJ2-1; CDR3aa: CASSELIAGAVREQFF; CDR3nt: TGTGCCAGCAGTGAATTGATCGCGGGAGCCGTACGTGAGCAGTTCTTC
d_gene: .; len: 15; v_gene: TRBV7-9; j_gene: TRBJ1-3; CDR3aa: CASSLVTGKLNTIYF; CDR3nt: TGTGCCAGCAGCTTAGTAACGGGAAAGTTAAACACCATATATTTT
d_gene: .; len: 16; v_gene: TRBV6-6; j_gene: TRBJ2-2; CDR3aa: CASSYSNAESAGELFF; CDR3nt: TGTGCCAGCAGTTACTCGAACGCGGAATCGGCCGGGGAGCTGTTTTTT
d_gene: TRBD1; len: 15; v_gene: TRBV10-3; j_gene: TRBJ1-1; CDR3aa: CAINSGQATNTEAFF; CDR3nt: TGTGCCATCAATTCCGGACAGGCGACGAACACTGAAGCTTTCTTT
d_gene: .; len: 16; v_gene: TRBV12-1; j_gene: TRBJ2-1; CDR3aa: CASSFQREGQSNEQFF; CDR3nt: TGTGCCAGCAGCTTCCAGCGGGAGGGCCAGAGTAATGAGCAGTTCTTC
d_gene: .; len: 17; v_gene: TRBV11-2; j_gene: TRBJ1-3; CDR3aa: CASSPSVTPNSGNTIYF; CDR3nt: TGTGCCAGCAGCCCCTCAGTTACACCCAACTCTGGAAACACCATATATTTT
d_gene: .; len: 14; v_gene: TRBV6-5; j_gene: TRBJ2-2; CDR3aa: CASSYSRDTGELFF; CDR3nt: TGTGCCAGCAGTTACTCTCGGGACACCGGGGAGCTGTTTTTT
d_gene: .; len: 13; v_gene: TRBV14; j_gene: TRBJ2-1; CDR3aa: CASSPGLLNEQFF; CDR3nt: TGTGCCAGCAGCCCGGGACTTCTCAATGAGCAGTTCTTC
d_gene: TRBD2; len: 19; v_gene: TRBV5-1; j_gene: TRBJ2-3; CDR3aa: CASSRGLAGGGSGADTQYF; CDR3nt: TGCGCCAGCAGCAGGGGACTAGCGGGAGGCGGTTCTGGGGCAGATACGCAGTATTTT
d_gene: .; len: 18; v_gene: TRBV4-2; j_gene: TRBJ2-6; CDR3aa: CASSLQRGGSPGANVLTF; CDR3nt: TGTGCCAGCAGCTTGCAGAGGGGGGGTTCCCCTGGGGCCAACGTCCTGACTTTC
d_gene: .; len: 16; v_gene: TRBV10-2; j_gene: TRBJ1-1; CDR3aa: CASSESWGGRGTEAFF; CDR3nt: TGCGCCAGCAGTGAGTCGTGGGGGGGTAGGGGCACTGAAGCTTTCTTT
d_gene: TRBD1; len: 15; v_gene: TRBV18; j_gene: TRBJ1-2; CDR3aa: CASSPPPGTGYGYTF; CDR3nt: TGTGCCAGCTCACCCCCTCCCGGGACAGGCTATGGCTACACCTTC
d_gene: .; len: 13; v_gene: TRBV2; j_gene: TRBJ1-3; CDR3aa: CASSRDTGNTIYF; CDR3nt: TGTGCCAGCAGCCGGGACACTGGAAACACCATATATTTT
d_gene: .; len: 16; v_gene: TRBV19; j_gene: TRBJ2-2; CDR3aa: CASSTDPGQNTGELFF; CDR3nt: TGTGCCAGTAGTACCGATCCGGGACAGAACACCGGGGAGCTGTTTTTT
d_gene: TRBD1; len: 17; v_gene: TRBV7-3; j_gene: TRBJ1-5; CDR3aa: CASSIRGRQRGTQPQHF; CDR3nt: TGTGCCAGCAGCATAAGGGGGCGGCAGAGGGGGACTCAGCCCCAGCATTTT
d_gene: .; len: 14; v_gene: TRBV5-1; j_gene: TRBJ1-2; CDR3aa: CASSSEPWNYGYTF; CDR3nt: TGCGCCAGCAGCTCTGAGCCTTGGAACTATGGCTACACCTTC
d_gene: .; len: 12; v_gene: TRBV6-5; j_gene: TRBJ2-2; CDR3aa: CASSYFNGELFF; CDR3nt: TGTGCCAGCAGTTACTTTAACGGGGAGCTGTTTTTT
d_gene: .; len: 14; v_gene: TRBV29-1; j_gene: TRBJ2-5; CDR3aa: CSVRPRDTRGAQYF; CDR3nt: TGCAGCGTCCGACCCCGGGACACTCGGGGGGCCCAGTACTTC
d_gene: TRBD2; len: 15; v_gene: TRBV7-9; j_gene: TRBJ2-1; CDR3aa: CASSEGLVLYNEQFF; CDR3nt: TGTGCCAGCAGCGAGGGACTAGTGTTATACAATGAGCAGTTCTTC
d_gene: .; len: 11; v_gene: TRBV20-1; j_gene: TRBJ2-7; CDR3aa: CSAARTLEQYF; CDR3nt: TGCAGTGCAGCAAGGACTCTCGAGCAGTACTTC
d_gene: TRBD2; len: 16; v_gene: TRBV2; j_gene: TRBJ2-1; CDR3aa: CASSVGTTSSYNEQFF; CDR3nt: TGTGCCAGCAGTGTCGGGACTACAAGCTCCTACAATGAGCAGTTCTTC
d_gene: TRBD1; len: 15; v_gene: TRBV5-6; j_gene: TRBJ2-7; CDR3aa: CASSRTGTGGREQYF; CDR3nt: TGTGCCAGCAGCAGGACCGGGACAGGGGGCAGAGAGCAGTACTTC
d_gene: TRBD2; len: 17; v_gene: TRBV4-1; j_gene: TRBJ2-5; CDR3aa: CASSQGFTSGSTETQYF; CDR3nt: TGCGCCAGCAGCCAAGGATTCACTAGCGGGAGTACAGAGACCCAGTACTTC
d_gene: .; len: 14; v_gene: TRBV28; j_gene: TRBJ2-2; CDR3aa: CASSLGGESGELFF; CDR3nt: TGTGCCAGCAGTTTAGGCGGGGAGAGCGGGGAGCTGTTTTTT
d_gene: .; len: 14; v_gene: TRBV28; j_gene: TRBJ1-1; CDR3aa: CASSLRPKGTEAFF; CDR3nt: TGTGCCAGCAGTCTGCGTCCTAAGGGGACTGAAGCTTTCTTT
d_gene: .; len: 11; v_gene: TRBV7-9; j_gene: TRBJ2-7; CDR3aa: CASSLRYEQYF; CDR3nt: TGTGCCAGCAGCCTTCGGTACGAGCAGTACTTC
d_gene: TRBD1; len: 16; v_gene: TRBV14; j_gene: TRBJ2-4; CDR3aa: CASSDLGQGAKNIQYF; CDR3nt: TGTGCCAGCAGCGATTTGGGACAGGGGGCCAAAAACATTCAGTACTTC
d_gene: TRBD2; len: 16; v_gene: TRBV5-1; j_gene: TRBJ2-2; CDR3aa: CASSPRSSGSTGELFF; CDR3nt: TGCGCCAGCAGCCCCCGGTCAAGCGGGAGCACCGGGGAGCTGTTTTTT
d_gene: .; len: 14; v_gene: TRBV7-2; j_gene: TRBJ1-1; CDR3aa: CASSSGGGSTEAFF; CDR3nt: TGTGCCAGCAGCTCGGGGGGGGGTTCCACTGAAGCTTTCTTT
d_gene: .; len: 10; v_gene: TRBV6-1; j_gene: TRBJ2-7; CDR3aa: CASGGTEQYF; CDR3nt: TGTGCCAGCGGAGGAACCGAGCAGTACTTC
d_gene: .; len: 15; v_gene: TRBV9; j_gene: TRBJ2-1; CDR3aa: CASSPGVAAYNEQFF; CDR3nt: TGTGCCAGCAGCCCTGGGGTAGCGGCCTACAATGAGCAGTTCTTC
d_gene: TRBD2; len: 16; v_gene: TRBV6-5; j_gene: TRBJ2-2; CDR3aa: CASSYSSGTQTGELFF; CDR3nt: TGTGCCAGCAGTTACTCAAGCGGGACGCAGACCGGGGAGCTGTTTTTT